This passage covers 11 T cell receptor beta chains from one sample sequenced in a study of T cell repertoires in cytomegalovirus infection. TCRdb redid the calling of the reads with MiXCR, one entry per CDR3 protein. The sample lists some 680,000 distinct CDR3 sequences, 35% to 45% occurring once. Sequencing input: PBMCs. These receptors originate from a human donor in good health (CMV status not recorded). Some clones in this sample may be carry-over from other donors' samples.

This chain connects TRBV7-9 to TRBJ2-3; D might be TRBD1 (5 bases). V shed 6 bases and J shed 0 bases, with 16 bases lying between them. The CDR3 has 16 amino acids. The germline gives CDR1 SEHNR, CDR2 FQNEAQ (reference sequence). The CDR3 spells CASRLSSDRSTDTQYF. CDR3 sequence (DNA): TGTGCCAGCAGACTAAGTTCAGACAGAAGCACAGATACGCAGTATTTT.

This chain connects TRBV7-9 to TRBJ1-1; 11 nucleotides agree with TRBD1. V was pared by 3 bases and J by 9 bases, with 6 bases of the junction left unmatched. The CDR3 extends over 14 amino acids. CDR1 and CDR2 from the germline V gene are SEHNR and FQNEAQ (reference sequence). The DNA for the CDR3 is TGTGCCAGCAGCTTGGGGACAGGGGGTGAGAAAGCTTTCTTT. Translation: CASSLGTGGEKAFF.

Comment on this clonotype: A read error may produce the germline difference seen at one junction end. V gene TRBV7-2 combines with J gene TRBJ2-1; 11 nucleotides match TRBD2. Germline V gene data show CDR1 as SGHTA and CDR2 as FQGNSA. The CDR3 covers 17 residues. CDR3 region: CACSVTFGTSGGGEQFF. The CDR3 DNA is TGTGCCTGCAGCGTAACCTTTGGGACTAGCGGAGGGGGGGAGCAGTTCTTC. Full variable domain (outside the CDR3, taken from reference TRBV7-2 and TRBJ2-1): GAGVSQSPSNKVTEKGKDVELRCDPISGHTALYWYRQSLGQGLEFLIYFQGNSAPDKSGLPSDRFSAERTGGSVSTLTIQRTQQEDSAVYLCACSVTFGTSGGGEQFFGPGTRLTVL.

This clonotype has only a few counts. The chain carries TRBV28 and TRBJ1-4; D uncertain. The CDR3 contains 14 residues. Trimming removed 3 bases from V and 7 bases from J, with 12 bases in between. Germline assignment: CDR1 MDHEN and CDR2 SYDVKM. In DNA, the CDR3 is TGTGCCAGCAGTTTTCGGAGTGTTCTTGAAAAACTGTTTTTT. This sequence encodes CASSFRSVLEKLFF.

This clonotype has just a few counts. The chain links TRBV27 to TRBJ2-1; 9 nucleotides align to TRBD2. V lost 5 bases to trimming and J lost 3 bases; unmatched junction nucleotides: 11. Germline CDR1 and CDR2: MNHEY and SMNVEV (reference sequence). The CDR3 consists of 17 residues. CDR3 sequence (DNA): TGTGCCAGCAGTATGACTCTCGGGACTAGCTTCTACAATGAGCAGTTCTTC. Translated, it gives CASSMTLGTSFYNEQFF.

Ten or more counts support this clonotype. This chain joins TRBV7-2 and TRBJ2-7; the D gene is possibly TRBD1 (6 bases). Germline V gene lookup returns CDR1 SGHTA and CDR2 FQGNSA. There are 14 residues in the CDR3. V dropped 10 bases and J dropped 0 bases, with 16 bases sitting between them. The CDR3: CATERGYSSYEQYF. DNA of the CDR3: TGTGCCACTGAGAGGGGGTATAGCTCCTACGAGCAGTACTTC.

The chain has TRBV29-1 and TRBJ2-7, with TRBD2 identical over 11 bases. Losses at the gene ends were 5 bases for V and 1 base for J; bases not matched to a gene: 7. Germline V gives CDR1 SQVTM, CDR2 ANQGSEA. The CDR3 has 15 amino acids. The CDR3 reads CSVLAGGHSSYEQYF. Here the CDR3 DNA reads TGCAGCGTTTTAGCGGGAGGGCACTCTTCCTACGAGCAGTACTTC.

The chain couples TRBV6-2 or TRBV6-3 to TRBJ2-3, with D hard to call. V was clipped by 7 bases and J by 0 bases, with 11 bases between them. CDR3 size: 14 residues. The V gene's germline CDR1 is MNHEY and CDR2 SVGEGT. The CDR3 nucleotides are TGTGCCAGCAATCCTACCTCTAGCACAGATACGCAGTATTTT. This encodes CASNPTSSTDTQYF.

This clonotype was counted only a few times. The rearrangement joins TRBV19 to TRBJ1-5; D gene unclear. The CDR3 consists of 13 residues. Germline V gene sequence: CDR1 LNHDA, CDR2 SQIVND (reference sequence). Trimming shortened V by 1 base and J by 4 bases, and 5 bases separated the two germline ends. The CDR3 DNA reads as TGTGCCAGTAGTATAGGGATTAATCAGCCCCAGCATTTT. Protein sequence: CASSIGINQPQHF.

This rearrangement joins TRBV20-1 to TRBJ1-5; perhaps TRBD1 as D (6 bases). V lost 3 bases and J 8 bases, leaving 23 bases between the germline ends. This CDR3 is 16 amino acids long. Germline lookup yields CDR1 DFQATT and CDR2 SNEGSKA (reference sequence). The CDR3 nucleotides read TGCAGTGCTAGTAGAGACAGGACGAGTCGGGCGGAGCCCCAGCATTTT. Amino acid sequence: CSASRDRTSRAEPQHF.

This clonotype was detected a few times. This rearrangement joins TRBV20-1 to TRBJ2-7; the match to TRBD1 covers 7 bases. After removal of 1 base from V and 4 bases from J, the junction contained 7 bases not matched to a gene. The germline V gene encodes CDR1 DFQATT and CDR2 SNEGSKA (reference sequence). This CDR3 is 14 amino acids long. Here the CDR3 reads CSARGGQNTYEQYF. CDR3 in DNA: TGCAGTGCTAGAGGGGGACAGAATACTTACGAGCAGTACTTC.